Below, one T cell receptor beta chain is given with its context. Source study methods: Estimated nucleated cell counts came from reference gene primer amplification. Sequencing used immunoSEQ multiplex PCR; TCRdb keeps in-frame clones, though not all of them. The V and J calls and clone size were taken over from that table, and D and trimming were inferred from the DNA. The sample lists around 140,000 clones; 60% to 85% were seen once. The data were obtained in a study of blood T cell repertoires in COVID-19. Study-level background: Material from acute and convalescent COVID-19 was sourced from the United States, Italy and Spain. Sources were T cells, B-cell-depleted T cells, or PBMCs; the material itself was cDNA or gDNA.

V lost 0 bases to trimming and J lost 5 bases, with 15 bases between them. The CDR3 runs to 16 residues. Germline V gene sequence: CDR1 MGHRA, CDR2 YSYEKL. V is TRBV4-1 and J is TRBJ2-3; D may be TRBD2 (7 bases). The source of this sequence is a man aged 45-65 years with acute or convalescent COVID-19. Input material: peripheral blood. CDR3 amino acids: CASSQDRGRGGDTQYF. The CDR3 DNA reads as TGCGCCAGCAGCCAAGATAGAGGAAGGGGGGGAGATACGCAGTATTTT.